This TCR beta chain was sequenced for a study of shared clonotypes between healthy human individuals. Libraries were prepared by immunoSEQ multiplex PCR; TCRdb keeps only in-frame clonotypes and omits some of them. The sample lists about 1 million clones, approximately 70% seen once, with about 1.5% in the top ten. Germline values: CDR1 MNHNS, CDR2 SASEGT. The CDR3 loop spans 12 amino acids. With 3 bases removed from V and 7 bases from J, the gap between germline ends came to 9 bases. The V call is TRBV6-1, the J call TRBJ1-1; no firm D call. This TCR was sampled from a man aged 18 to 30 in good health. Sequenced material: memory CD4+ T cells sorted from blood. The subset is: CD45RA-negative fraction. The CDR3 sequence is CASSEGGFEAFF. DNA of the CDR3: TGTGCCAGCAGTGAGGGAGGGTTTGAAGCTTTCTTT.